This is a list of T cell receptor beta chains from one sample in a study of cytomegalovirus exposure and HLA in healthy donors. Method: immunoSEQ multiplex PCR; TCRdb's copy keeps in-frame clones and lacks some. The table includes around 180,000 clones, about 90% detected once. The sample taken for sequencing was PBMCs. All receptors derive from a girl less than two years old in good health and CMV-seronegative. CDR3s include the opening cysteine and the closing phenylalanine or tryptophan. A D gene is named only where the DNA matches it firmly. Clone size is given for some rows only: seen once, a few or many times, or a class if the clone is expanded.

>.|.|TRBJ1-4|TRBV7-9
CASSLDWGGDEKLFF
TGTGCCAGCAGCTTAGACTGGGGCGGGGATGAAAAACTGTTTTTT
>.|TRBD1|TRBJ2-5|TRBV5-6
CASSSTGGMATQYF
TGTGCCAGCAGCTCCACAGGGGGCATGGCGACCCAGTACTTC
>.|TRBD2|TRBJ2-7|TRBV7-2
CASSHPGLAVGYEQYF
TGTGCCAGCAGCCACCCGGGACTAGCGGTAGGCTACGAGCAGTACTTC
>.|TRBD1|TRBJ2-3|TRBV19
CASTMDRYPTDTQYF
TGTGCCAGTACCATGGACAGGTACCCTACAGATACGCAGTATTTT
>.|TRBD1|TRBJ1-5|TRBV11-2
CASSRGQGTNQPQHF
TGTGCCAGCAGCCGTGGACAGGGGACCAATCAGCCCCAGCATTTT
>.|TRBD2|TRBJ2-5|TRBV5-1
CASSRKAGVGQETQYF
TGCGCCAGCAGCCGGAAAGCGGGGGTCGGCCAAGAGACCCAGTACTTC
>.|.|TRBJ2-5|TRBV13
CASSLPGLETQYF
TGTGCCAGCAGCTTACCGGGATTGGAGACCCAGTACTTC
>once|TRBD1|TRBJ2-7|TRBV19
CASSAGTGGYEQYF
TGTGCCAGTAGTGCCGGGACAGGGGGCTACGAGCAGTACTTC
>few|TRBD1|TRBJ2-1|TRBV6-5
CASSPDRGAYNEQFF
TGTGCCAGCAGCCCAGACAGGGGGGCTTACAATGAGCAGTTCTTC
>.|TRBD1|TRBJ1-1|TRBV18
CASSPPGGAPQNTEAFF
TGTGCCAGCTCACCACCAGGGGGCGCCCCACAGAACACTGAAGCTTTCTTT
>.|.|TRBJ2-4|TRBV19
CASISERENIQYF
TGTGCCAGTATTTCAGAGCGGGAAAACATTCAGTACTTC
>once|.|TRBJ1-4|TRBV6-5
CASRRTVLGEKLFF
TGTGCCAGCAGACGGACAGTTTTAGGTGAAAAACTGTTTTTT
>.|.|TRBJ1-1|TRBV9
CASSELKGGGTEAFF
TGTGCCAGCAGCGAGCTGAAGGGCGGGGGCACTGAAGCTTTCTTT
>.|TRBD2|TRBJ2-1|TRBV27
CASTRTSGLNEQFF
TGTGCCAGCACGAGGACTAGCGGGCTGAATGAGCAGTTCTTC
>.|.|TRBJ1-2|TRBV6-5
CASSYSPGENYGYTF
TGTGCCAGCAGTTACTCCCCGGGGGAGAACTATGGCTACACCTTC
>.|TRBD2|TRBJ2-3|TRBV7-3
CASSLAGLAAGDTQYF
TGTGCCAGCAGCTTAGCGGGACTAGCGGCAGGAGATACGCAGTATTTT
>.|.|TRBJ1-2|TRBV28
CASSLVATKGGNTF
TGTGCCAGCAGTTTAGTTGCGACAAAAGGGGGAAACACCTTC
>.|.|TRBJ1-4|TRBV21-1
CASSVGEEKLFF
TGTGCCAGCAGCGTAGGGGAAGAAAAACTGTTTTTT
>.|.|TRBJ2-7|TRBV4-1
CASSQVDSSSYEQYF
TGCGCCAGCAGCCAAGTAGACTCGAGCTCCTACGAGCAGTACTTC
>.|.|TRBJ2-6|TRBV2
CASMEVIGANVLTF
TGTGCCAGCATGGAGGTAATTGGGGCCAACGTCCTGACTTTC